This T cell receptor beta chain was documented in a study of radiation and T cells in renal cell carcinoma. Time point of the sample: baseline pretreatment blood. The treatment: 15 Gy SBRT to primary tumor, nephrectomy 4 weeks later. The CDR3 has 13 amino acids. V gave up 0 bases and J gave up 3 bases, with 7 bases separating them. Looked up from germline, CDR1 is SGHNT and CDR2 is YYREEE (reference sequence). Clones were sequenced by immunoSEQ multiplex PCR, and TCRdb holds only the in-frame ones, with some missing. There are roughly 100,000 clones in the sample; about 79% occur only once, and 5% to 6.5% lies in the top ten. Concerning this clone: Its target is unknown.

Study results and limitations: In blood, top tumor clones expanded by 2 weeks, shrinking by 4.

V usage is TRBV5-4 and J usage is TRBJ2-7; D remains unclear. The TCR sequence derives from a man aged 55 to 70 with renal cell carcinoma. The source material was blood, sampled from a patient whose treatment included radiotherapy and nephrectomy. Here the CDR3 reads CASSLDLGYEQYF. The CDR3, as DNA: TGTGCCAGCAGCTTGGATTTGGGCTACGAGCAGTACTTC.